The 14 T cell receptor beta chains presented below share a single source sample, sequenced in a study of T cell responses to AZD1222 COVID-19 vaccine. Sequenced by immunoSEQ multiplex PCR; TCRdb stores in-frame clones only, minus some. The sample carries 150,000 to 200,000 clones, around nine tenths recorded once. The starting material was peripheral blood, obtained 28 days after the second dose of the MenACWY control vaccine. These receptor sequences come from an adult who received the MenACWY meningococcal vaccine as a control.

This chain connects TRBV29-1 to TRBJ2-3, with TRBD2 matching 11 bases. CDR3 length equals 15 residues. V was pared by 3 bases and J by 5 bases, with 7 bases of the junction left unmatched. The germline gives CDR1 SQVTM, CDR2 ANQGSEA. The CDR3 DNA is TGCAGCGTTGAGCAGACTAGCGGGATTGGAGATACGCAGTATTTT. Its translation is CSVEQTSGIGDTQYF.

In this sample, this clone turned up once. The CDR3 DNA is TGTGCCAGCAGCCGCGGCGGGGTTCAGGACTATGGCTACACCTTC. Protein product: CASSRGGVQDYGYTF. V and J are TRBV7-6 and TRBJ1-2; D not certain. The V gene lost 5 bases and the J gene lost 3 bases, with 16 bases spanning the gap. The CDR3 covers 15 residues. Germline CDR1 SGHVS, CDR2 FNYEAQ. Variable domain in full (rest from reference TRBV7-6 and TRBJ1-2): GAGVSQSPRYKVTKRGQDVALRCDPISGHVSLYWYRQALGQGPEFLTYFNYEAQQDKSGLPNDRFSAERPEGSISTLTIQRTEQRDSAMYRCASSRGGVQDYGYTFGSGTRLTVV.

This chain joins TRBV18 and TRBJ2-5; D unresolved. Germline loops: CDR1 KGHSH, CDR2 LQKENI. The V and J ends lost 4 bases and 3 bases respectively, with 9 bases between them. This CDR3 is 13 amino acids long. This CDR3 reads CASSRSGEETQYF. DNA for the CDR3: TGTGCCAGCTCACGGTCTGGGGAAGAGACCCAGTACTTC.

V is TRBV19 and J is TRBJ2-7; D is undetermined. Between the trimmed V and J ends, which lost 3 bases and 6 bases, there was a span of 6 bases. The CDR3 spans 11 residues. Germline V gene sequence: CDR1 LNHDA, CDR2 SQIVND (reference sequence). The CDR3 sequence: CASSIGGEQYF. For the CDR3, the DNA is TGTGCCAGTAGTATTGGCGGCGAGCAGTACTTC.

The chain carries TRBV19 and TRBJ1-5, with TRBD1 matching 9 bases. CDR3 length: 15 amino acids. The ends lost 7 bases at V and 6 bases at J; junction bases unmatched: 10. The germline gives CDR1 LNHDA, CDR2 SQIVND (reference sequence). The CDR3 here is CASTGQGSVRQPQHF. CDR3 bases: TGTGCCAGTACCGGACAGGGGTCGGTTCGTCAGCCCCAGCATTTT. The variable domain in full, completed from reference TRBV19 and TRBJ1-5, reads DGGITQSPKYLFRKEGQNVTLSCEQNLNHDAMYWYRQDPGQGLRLIYYSQIVNDFQKGDIAEGYSVSREKKESFPLTVTSAQKNPTAFYLCASTGQGSVRQPQHFGDGTRLSIL.

This chain uses TRBV6-5 with TRBJ2-1, with 11 bases lining up with TRBD2. The germline V gene encodes CDR1 MNHEY and CDR2 SVGAGI. The CDR3 sequence is 15 residues long. V lost 5 bases, J lost 7 bases, and 7 bases stayed unmatched. The CDR3 DNA is TGTGCCAGCAGTCCGCAACTAGCGGGAGATAATGAGCAGTTCTTC. Its protein is CASSPQLAGDNEQFF.

The CDR3 sequence: CASRKGGDQPQHF. The CDR3 DNA reads TGTGCCAGCCGCAAAGGGGGGGATCAGCCCCAGCATTTT. The chain has TRBV6-5 and TRBJ1-5, with D perhaps matching TRBD1 (6 bases). Per germline, CDR1 MNHEY and CDR2 SVGAGI. V was clipped by 8 bases and J by 5 bases, with 13 bases between them. This CDR3 has 13 residues.

The rearrangement joins TRBV25-1 to TRBJ2-1; TRBD2 matches at 7 bases. The CDR3 covers 14 residues. Germline values: CDR1 MGHDK, CDR2 SYGVNS. Unmatched junction bases numbered 6, after V lost 5 bases and J lost 5 bases. DNA for the CDR3: TGTGCCAGCAGTCTCGGACTAGGAAACAATGAGCAGTTCTTC. This gives the protein CASSLGLGNNEQFF.

This clone has only a few counts. The rearrangement links TRBV5-6 to TRBJ2-2; D not resolved. This CDR3 contains 13 residues. V was cut by 0 bases and J by 2 bases, with 2 bases left in between. CDR1 is SGHDT and CDR2 is YYEEEE in the germline V gene. The CDR3 loop is CASSLANTGELFF. CDR3 DNA: TGTGCCAGCAGCTTGGCCAACACCGGGGAGCTGTTTTTT.

The V and J genes are TRBV2 and TRBJ1-1, with D unclear. Germline V gives CDR1 SNHLY, CDR2 FYNNEI. Trimming removed 4 bases from V and 6 bases from J, with 6 bases in between. The CDR3 sequence is 11 residues long. CDR3 sequence: CASSVGPEAFF. The CDR3 DNA sequence: TGTGCCAGCAGTGTGGGCCCTGAAGCTTTCTTT.

V gene TRBV7-3 combines with J gene TRBJ1-5, with unresolved D. The ends were cut back, 5 bases at V and 1 base at J, with 6 bases in the middle. CDR1 and CDR2 (germline): SGHTA, FQGTGA. The CDR3 totals 13 residues. The CDR3 loop is CASSPDSNQPQHF. The DNA of the CDR3 is TGTGCCAGCAGCCCCGACAGCAATCAGCCCCAGCATTTT.

The DNA of the CDR3 is TGTGCCAGTAGTCCTATAGCGGGAGTGCCAGATACGCAGTATTTT. Translating gives CASSPIAGVPDTQYF. The rearrangement links TRBV19 to TRBJ2-3; 9 bases line up with TRBD2. The germline gives CDR1 LNHDA, CDR2 SQIVND (reference sequence). This CDR3 comprises 15 residues. With V trimmed by 5 bases and J by 4 bases, 7 bases remained unmatched. The variable domain in full, with the rest retrieved from reference TRBV19 and TRBJ2-3, is DGGITQSPKYLFRKEGQNVTLSCEQNLNHDAMYWYRQDPGQGLRLIYYSQIVNDFQKGDIAEGYSVSREKKESFPLTVTSAQKNPTAFYLCASSPIAGVPDTQYFGPGTRLTVL.

The rearrangement links TRBV19 to TRBJ1-2; no clear D gene. CDR1 is LNHDA and CDR2 is SQIVND in the germline V gene (reference sequence). The CDR3 spans 14 residues. The V end lost 3 bases, the J end lost 5 bases, and 13 bases lay between the germline ends. The CDR3 sequence is CASSMDVERYGYTF. The CDR3 nucleotides read TGTGCCAGTAGTATGGACGTCGAAAGGTATGGCTACACCTTC. Full variable domain (rest looked up from reference TRBV19 and TRBJ1-2): DGGITQSPKYLFRKEGQNVTLSCEQNLNHDAMYWYRQDPGQGLRLIYYSQIVNDFQKGDIAEGYSVSREKKESFPLTVTSAQKNPTAFYLCASSMDVERYGYTFGSGTRLTVV.

This chain connects TRBV10-3 to TRBJ2-1; TRBD2 matches at 8 bases. CDR1 and CDR2 from the germline V gene are ENHRY and SYGVKD. The V and J ends lost 4 bases and 1 base, in that order; junction bases with no gene match: 6. This CDR3 contains 16 residues. The CDR3 sequence is CAISGSGGGSYNEQFF. CDR3 nucleotides: TGTGCCATCAGTGGTTCGGGCGGGGGGTCCTACAATGAGCAGTTCTTC.